The T cell receptor (beta chain) under discussion was sequenced for a study of blood T cells in healthy people across ages. Primed by a sample-barcoded 5' primer and a J-beta primer mix, a second PCR proceeded for 7 to 11 cycles. A single record per CDR3 protein comes from TCRdb applying MiXCR to the 5' RACE reads. The repertoire holds around 710,000 distinct CDR3 sequences, with around 46% as singletons. On this clonotype: Its target is unknown.

Notes on the study in general: It was the long-lived donors that had more naive CD4+ cells and higher diversity than aged donors.

CDR3 size: 14 residues. Unmatched junction bases numbered 7, after V lost 9 bases and J lost 6 bases. Germline V gene sequence: CDR1 SGHRS, CDR2 YFSETQ. The genes are TRBV5-1 and TRBJ1-6, with 9 nucleotides matching TRBD1. This receptor was taken from a woman aged 60-75 years in good health. Sequencing was done on a sample of blood. CDR3 DNA sequence: TGCGCCACCGGACCGGGACAGGGTAATTCACCCCTCCACTTT. This translates into CATGPGQGNSPLHF.